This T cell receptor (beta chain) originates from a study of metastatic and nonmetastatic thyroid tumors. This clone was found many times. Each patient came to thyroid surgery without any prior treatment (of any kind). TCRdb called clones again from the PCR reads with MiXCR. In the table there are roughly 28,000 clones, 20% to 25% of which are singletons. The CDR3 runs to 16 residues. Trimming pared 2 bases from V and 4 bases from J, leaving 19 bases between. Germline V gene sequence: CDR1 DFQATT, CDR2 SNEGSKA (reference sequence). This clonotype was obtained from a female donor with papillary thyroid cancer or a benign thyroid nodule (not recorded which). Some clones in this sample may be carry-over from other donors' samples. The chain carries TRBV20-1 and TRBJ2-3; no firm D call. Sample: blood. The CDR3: CSARTPPLSLADTQYF. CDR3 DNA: TGCAGTGCTAGAACCCCCCCCCTGTCTCTAGCAGATACGCAGTATTTT.